This T cell receptor beta chain was found in a study of shared clonotypes between healthy human individuals (TCRdb year 2020). Study-wide context: A couple of women and three men aged 18 to 49 years were included in the cohort. For each donor, CD4 naive and CD4 memory were each run on three plates, CD8 naive on two plates, and CD8 memory on one plate. Blood TCR repertoires of about five healthy adults were deeply sequenced to estimate repertoire size and the extent of clonotype sharing between individuals. Different laboratories and diverse techniques were used to prepare libraries and sequence TCR repertoires, to increase sequencing depth and limit assay-specific biases. Leukapheresis yielded between about 0.94 and 9.5 billion PBMCs per donor.

Comments on this clone: Its target antigen remains unknown. No base qualities exist here, and no much larger clone lies one base off it.

TCR CDR3 regions were amplified from genomic DNA by multiplex PCR using the deep immunoSEQ assay. Extracted genomic DNA from each cell subset was distributed evenly across all wells of several immunoSEQ 96-well plates, and each plate was treated as a replicate. For sorted subsets, roughly 200 ng genomic DNA, equal to some 28,000 T cell genomes, was loaded into each replicate PCR. The purified libraries were quantified using a Qubit 3.0 fluorometer, sized with a Bioanalyzer 2100, and then quantified again using the KAPA Library Quantification kit. A separate single-read 150-cycle Illumina NextSeq 550 flow cell was used to sequence each immunoSEQ 96-well plate. The original methods were these. Because the immunoSEQ output included only junctional sequences and no quality scores, the filtering could not be the same as the filtering used for full-length reads. Sequences were annotated with PyIR, a Python wrapper for IgBLAST v1.9, and V/J genes and CDR3 were assigned using IMGT germline references. Reads were filtered out if the reads had weak V/J assignments (E-value above 1e-6), no CDR3, stop codons, out-of-frame junctions, or ambiguous translated residues. V3J clonotypes were defined by identical inferred V gene, J gene, and CDR3 amino acid sequence. To compute the percentage overlap between repertoires, the number of shared unique clonotypes was divided by the size of the smaller repertoire. RTK rarefaction, the Chao1 estimator, and Recon v2.1 estimates of unobserved clonotypes were used to assess repertoire richness. Generation probabilities were computed with OLGA for all TCRbeta clonotypes obtained by the gDNA method from several donors. TCRdb's version of the immuneACCESS table is confined to in-frame rearrangements and falls short of the full clone set. An unresolved V gene accounts for under half of the shortfall where checked; the remainder is of unknown origin. V and J calls and clone size follow that table, whereas D and trimming were derived from the DNA. Across this sample there are roughly 1 million clones, with about 77% seen only once. The top ten clonotypes cover roughly 1.5% of the sample.

As encoded in the germline V gene (reference sequence), CDR1 is MNHNY while CDR2 is SVGAGI. A distance of 20 bases separates the germline ends of V and J, which lose 5 bases and 4 bases respectively. The CDR3, from cysteine to phenylalanine, totals 16 residues. This entry keeps only the CDR3 DNA: 48 bases, framed from base 1. The study at large found these results: Compared with non-shared clonotypes, the clonotypes found in all four sorted-subset donors had higher generation probabilities. Sampling was restricted to blood, and TCR repertoires in tissues likely differ from the TCR repertoires found in blood. Naive subsets generally had larger estimated clonotype richness than memory subsets did. The genetic and exposure-history diversity represented was limited by the small number of donors. Even with the large sequencing depth, rarefaction of the sorted-subset datasets indicated that sequencing was incomplete. When a few donors were compared, the shared fraction of clonotypes was about 5.4% for naive CD4, 3.5% to 4% for naive CD8, 2% to 2.5% for memory CD4, and 0.35% to 0.4% for memory CD8. Pairwise subsampling led to the expectation that sequencing depth would affect the degree of clonotype sharing among donors.

The donors were healthy, HIV-negative adults who had no recently reported acute infections or vaccinations. Every donor was a Caucasian adult living in Nashville, Tennessee, USA. CD4+ T cells were enriched by magnetic negative selection, after which naive cells were positively selected on CD45RA and the negative fraction was taken as the memory subset. After blood collection by leukapheresis, PBMCs were isolated using Ficoll-Histopaque density gradient centrifugation and then cryopreserved in the vapor phase of liquid nitrogen. Analytical flow cytometry was used to check the purity and quantity of each magnetically sorted T cell population. Each sorted fraction had its genomic DNA isolated and then quantified by UV absorbance on a Nanodrop 2000c.

The chain is assembled from TRBV6-6 and TRBJ1-2, with the D gene not clear enough to name. Source material: memory CD4+ T cells sorted from blood. The cell subset or site label corresponds to: CD45RA-negative fraction. The receptor comes from a man aged 18 to 30 in good health. In nucleotide form, the sequence is TGTGCCAGCAGTCGTGGGCGGCCCGAAGGTGCCTATGGCTACACCTTC. Translated, this is CASSRGRPEGAYGYTF.